The 11 T cell receptor beta chains in this list originate from one sample, sequenced in a study of T cell responses to AZD1222 COVID-19 vaccine. Here immunoSEQ multiplex PCR was the method, and the copy in TCRdb shows in-frame clones only, minus some. The table has about 130,000 clones, roughly 93% seen once. Sample: peripheral blood, taken 28 days after the second AZD1222 dose. The receptors were sampled from an adult who received the AZD1222 COVID-19 vaccine.

The chain employs TRBV9 and TRBJ2-3, with 8 positions matching TRBD2. V shed 2 bases, J shed 4 bases, and the junction held 3 bases outside the gene matches. The CDR3 is made up of 14 amino acids. Germline V CDR1 and CDR2: SGDLS, YYNGEE. The CDR3 DNA sequence: TGTGCCAGCAGCGTCGGGACTAGGGCAGATACGCAGTATTTT. This sequence encodes CASSVGTRADTQYF. Full variable domain (missing parts from reference TRBV9 and TRBJ2-3): DSGVTQTPKHLITATGQRVTLRCSPRSGDLSVYWYQQSLDQGLQFLIQYYNGEERAKGNILERFSAQQFPDLHSELNLSSLELGDSALYFCASSVGTRADTQYFGPGTRLTVL.

V is TRBV19 and J is TRBJ1-6; possible D gene TRBD1, 5 bases. Germline V gives CDR1 LNHDA, CDR2 SQIVND (reference sequence). V was shortened by 6 bases and J by 6 bases, with 18 bases between the two germline ends. The CDR3 loop spans 16 amino acids. The CDR3 loop reads CASRISARGTNSPLHF. CDR3 DNA sequence: TGTGCCAGTAGGATCTCTGCTCGGGGCACTAATTCACCCCTCCACTTT.

J is TRBJ1-1 and V is TRBV7-2, with D perhaps TRBD1 (5 bases). The CDR3 extends over 16 amino acids. V lost 5 bases to trimming and J lost 0 bases, with 16 bases between them. Germline CDR1 reads SGHTA; CDR2 reads FQGNSA. The CDR3 sequence: CASSPDSGRMNTEAFF. Here the CDR3 DNA reads TGTGCCAGCAGCCCCGACAGTGGCCGCATGAACACTGAAGCTTTCTTT.

In this sample, this clone turned up once. V usage is TRBV11-3 and J usage is TRBJ2-7; the D is unclear. Germline V gene sequence: CDR1 SGHNT, CDR2 YENEEA. The CDR3 length is 16 residues. V shed 5 bases and J shed 7 bases, with 24 bases lying between them. CDR3: CASSPPFGDSHEEQYF. CDR3 DNA: TGTGCCAGCAGCCCGCCATTCGGTGACTCTCACGAGGAGCAGTACTTC.

V gene TRBV30 combines with J gene TRBJ1-1; D gene unclear. This CDR3 has 11 residues. Trimming left V 3 bases short and J 7 bases short, with 9 bases between. Germline assignment: CDR1 GTSNPN and CDR2 SVGIG (reference sequence). This chain's CDR3 is CAWRWTHEAFF. In DNA, the CDR3 is TGTGCCTGGAGGTGGACCCATGAAGCTTTCTTT.

The rearrangement uses TRBV27 and TRBJ2-7, with D possibly being TRBD1 (6 bases). Germline CDR1 and CDR2: MNHEY and SMNVEV (reference sequence). Trimming left V 5 bases short and J 12 bases short, with 17 bases between. This CDR3 comprises 12 residues. This CDR3 is CASSGASGVGYF. The CDR3 DNA reads TGTGCCAGCAGTGGCGCCTCAGGGGTGGGGTACTTC.

Remarks on this clone: Other DNA variants within this sample encode the same CDR3. This chain joins TRBV19 and TRBJ1-1; maybe TRBD1 (6 bases). Germline V gives CDR1 LNHDA, CDR2 SQIVND (reference sequence). The germline V and J ends were trimmed by 1 base and 1 base, with 10 bases remaining between them. The CDR3 is 15 amino acids. The CDR3 coding sequence is TGTGCCAGTAGTATAGGGTCCAGGGGGAACACTGAAGCTTTCTTT. Its protein product is CASSIGSRGNTEAFF.

V is TRBV13 and J is TRBJ2-5; 7 bases fit TRBD1. V shed 5 bases, J shed 1 base, and the junction held 7 bases outside the gene matches. Per germline, CDR1 PRHDT and CDR2 FYEKMQ (reference sequence). The CDR3 totals 15 residues. DNA of the CDR3: TGTGCCAGCAGCGGGCGGACAGGCGTCCAAGAGACCCAGTACTTC. It yields the protein CASSGRTGVQETQYF.

This chain uses TRBV28 with TRBJ2-1, with D perhaps TRBD1 (5 bases). Germline assignment: CDR1 MDHEN and CDR2 SYDVKM. This CDR3 contains 13 residues. Trimming took 2 bases from V and 5 from J, leaving 7 bases between them. The DNA for the CDR3 is TGTGCCAGCAGTTTAGCCAGGGACAATGAGCAGTTCTTC. Translating it yields CASSLARDNEQFF.

J is TRBJ2-3 and V is TRBV4-1; TRBD2 might be the D (5 bases). CDR1 is MGHRA and CDR2 is YSYEKL in the germline V gene. This CDR3 comprises 15 residues. Deletions cut 0 bases from V and 6 bases from J, with 13 bases between. CDR3 in amino acids: CASSQDREGGDTQYF. DNA of the CDR3: TGCGCCAGCAGCCAAGATCGGGAAGGCGGCGATACGCAGTATTTT.

This chain connects TRBV6-5 to TRBJ2-3; a possible D gene is TRBD2 (5 bases). Trimming took 2 bases from V and 0 from J, leaving 9 bases between them. The length of the CDR3 is 15 residues. Germline CDR1 MNHEY, CDR2 SVGAGI. The CDR3 nucleotides read TGTGCCAGCAGTTACGGCGGGCCCAGCACAGATACGCAGTATTTT. Protein: CASSYGGPSTDTQYF.